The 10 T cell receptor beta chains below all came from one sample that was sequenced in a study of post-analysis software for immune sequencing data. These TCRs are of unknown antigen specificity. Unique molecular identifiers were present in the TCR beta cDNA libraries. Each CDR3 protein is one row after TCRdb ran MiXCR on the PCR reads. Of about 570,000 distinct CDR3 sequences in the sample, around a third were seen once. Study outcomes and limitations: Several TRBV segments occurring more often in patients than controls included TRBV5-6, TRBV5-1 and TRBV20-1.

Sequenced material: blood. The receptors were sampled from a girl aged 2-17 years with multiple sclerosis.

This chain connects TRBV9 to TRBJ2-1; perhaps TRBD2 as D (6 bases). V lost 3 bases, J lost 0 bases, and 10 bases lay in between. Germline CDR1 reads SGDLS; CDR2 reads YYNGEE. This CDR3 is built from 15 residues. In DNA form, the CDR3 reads TGTGCCAGCAGCGGGGACTGGAGCTCCTACAATGAGCAGTTCTTC. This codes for CASSGDWSSYNEQFF.

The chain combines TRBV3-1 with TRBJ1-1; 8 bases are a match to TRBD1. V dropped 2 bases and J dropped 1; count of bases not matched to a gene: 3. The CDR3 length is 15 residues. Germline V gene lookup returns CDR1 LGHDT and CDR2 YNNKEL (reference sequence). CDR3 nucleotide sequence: TGTGCCAGCAGCCAATGGGACAGGAGGAACACTGAAGCTTTCTTT. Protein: CASSQWDRRNTEAFF.

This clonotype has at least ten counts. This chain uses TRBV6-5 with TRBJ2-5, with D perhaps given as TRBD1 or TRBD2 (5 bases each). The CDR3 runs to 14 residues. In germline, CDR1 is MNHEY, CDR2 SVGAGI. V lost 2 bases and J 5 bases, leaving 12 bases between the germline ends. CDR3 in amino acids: CASSYPGLRETQYF. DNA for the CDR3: TGTGCCAGCAGTTACCCGGGGCTCCGGGAGACCCAGTACTTC.

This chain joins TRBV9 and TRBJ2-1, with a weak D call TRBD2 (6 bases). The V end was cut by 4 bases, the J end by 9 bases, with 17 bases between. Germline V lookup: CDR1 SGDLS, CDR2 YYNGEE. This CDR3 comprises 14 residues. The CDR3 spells CASSPRALEGEQFF. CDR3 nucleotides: TGTGCCAGCAGCCCCCGGGCCCTGGAGGGTGAGCAGTTCTTC.

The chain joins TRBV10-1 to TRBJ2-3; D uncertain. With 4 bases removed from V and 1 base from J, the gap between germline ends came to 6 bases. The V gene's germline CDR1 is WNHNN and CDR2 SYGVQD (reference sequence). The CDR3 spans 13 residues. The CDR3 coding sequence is TGCGCCAGCAGTGCCGCTGGCACAGATACGCAGTATTTT. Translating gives CASSAAGTDTQYF.

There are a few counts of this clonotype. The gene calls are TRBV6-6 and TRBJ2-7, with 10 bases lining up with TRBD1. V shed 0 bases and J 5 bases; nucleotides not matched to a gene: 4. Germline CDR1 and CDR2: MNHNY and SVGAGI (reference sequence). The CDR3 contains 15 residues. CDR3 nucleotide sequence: TGTGCCAGCAGTTACTCGGGACAGGGGAGCAACGAGCAGTACTTC. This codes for CASSYSGQGSNEQYF.

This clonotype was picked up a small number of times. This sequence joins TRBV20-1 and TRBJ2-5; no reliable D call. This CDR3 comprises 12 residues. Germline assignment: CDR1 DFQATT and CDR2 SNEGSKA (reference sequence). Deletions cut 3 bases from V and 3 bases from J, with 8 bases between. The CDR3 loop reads CSAREREETQYF. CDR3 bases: TGCAGTGCTAGGGAACGGGAAGAGACCCAGTACTTC.

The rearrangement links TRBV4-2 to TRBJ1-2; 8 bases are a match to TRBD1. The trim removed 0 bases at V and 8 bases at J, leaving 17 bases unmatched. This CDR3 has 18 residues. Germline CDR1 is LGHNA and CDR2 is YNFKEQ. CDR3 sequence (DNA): TGTGCCAGCAGCCAAGATGTTCGGGCAGGGGGCGTATCTATGGGCTACACCTTC. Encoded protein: CASSQDVRAGGVSMGYTF.

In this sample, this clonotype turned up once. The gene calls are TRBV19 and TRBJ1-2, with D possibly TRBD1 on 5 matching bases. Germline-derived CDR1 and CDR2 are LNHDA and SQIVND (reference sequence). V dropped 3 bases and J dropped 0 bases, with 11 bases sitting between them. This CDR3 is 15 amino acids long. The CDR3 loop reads CASSMGQEANYGYTF. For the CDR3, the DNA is TGTGCCAGTAGTATGGGGCAGGAGGCTAACTATGGCTACACCTTC.

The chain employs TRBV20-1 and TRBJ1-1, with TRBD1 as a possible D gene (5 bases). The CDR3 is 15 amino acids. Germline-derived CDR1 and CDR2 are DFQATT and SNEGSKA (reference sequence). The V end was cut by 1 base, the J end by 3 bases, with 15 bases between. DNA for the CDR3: TGCAGTGCTAGAGGGCCAGGGACTTTCTACACTGAAGCTTTCTTT. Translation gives CSARGPGTFYTEAFF.